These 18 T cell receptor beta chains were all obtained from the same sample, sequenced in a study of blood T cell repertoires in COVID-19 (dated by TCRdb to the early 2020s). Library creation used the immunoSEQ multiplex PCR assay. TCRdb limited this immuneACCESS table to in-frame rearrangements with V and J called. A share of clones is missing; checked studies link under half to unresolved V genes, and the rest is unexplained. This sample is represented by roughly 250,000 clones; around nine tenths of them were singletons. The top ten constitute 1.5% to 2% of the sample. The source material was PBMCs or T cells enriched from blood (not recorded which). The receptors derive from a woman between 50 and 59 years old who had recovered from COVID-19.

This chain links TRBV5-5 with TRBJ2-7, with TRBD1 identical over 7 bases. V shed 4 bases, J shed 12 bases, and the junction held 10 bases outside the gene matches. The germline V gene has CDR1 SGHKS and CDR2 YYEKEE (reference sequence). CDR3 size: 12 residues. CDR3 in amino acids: CASSQLTGDVYF. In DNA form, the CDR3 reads TGTGCCAGCAGCCAACTTACAGGGGATGTGTACTTC.

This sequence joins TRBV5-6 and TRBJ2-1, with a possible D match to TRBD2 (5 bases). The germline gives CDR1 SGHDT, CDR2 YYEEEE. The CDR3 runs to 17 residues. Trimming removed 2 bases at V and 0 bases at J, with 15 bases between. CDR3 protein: CASSFSGVIRSYNEQFF. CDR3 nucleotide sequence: TGTGCCAGCAGCTTTTCCGGGGTCATCCGCTCCTACAATGAGCAGTTCTTC.

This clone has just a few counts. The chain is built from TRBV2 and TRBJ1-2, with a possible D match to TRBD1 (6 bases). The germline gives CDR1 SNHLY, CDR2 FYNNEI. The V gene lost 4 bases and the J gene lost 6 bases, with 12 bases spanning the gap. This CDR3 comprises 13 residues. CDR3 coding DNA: TGTGCCAGCAGTGTTCGGGGGGCAGATGGCTACACCTTC. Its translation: CASSVRGADGYTF.

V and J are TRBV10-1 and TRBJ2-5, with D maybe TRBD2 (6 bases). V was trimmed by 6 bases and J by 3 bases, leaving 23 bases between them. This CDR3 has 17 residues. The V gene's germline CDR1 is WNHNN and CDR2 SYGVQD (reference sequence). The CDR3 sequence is CASSNQRRDVTKETQYF. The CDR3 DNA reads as TGCGCCAGCAGCAACCAGAGGAGGGACGTGACTAAAGAGACCCAGTACTTC.

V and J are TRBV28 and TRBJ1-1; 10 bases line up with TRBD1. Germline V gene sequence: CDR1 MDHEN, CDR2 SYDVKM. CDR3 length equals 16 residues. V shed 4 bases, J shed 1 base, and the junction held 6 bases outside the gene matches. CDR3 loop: CASSSRDRGWNTEAFF. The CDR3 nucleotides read TGTGCCAGCAGTTCCCGGGACAGGGGTTGGAACACTGAAGCTTTCTTT.

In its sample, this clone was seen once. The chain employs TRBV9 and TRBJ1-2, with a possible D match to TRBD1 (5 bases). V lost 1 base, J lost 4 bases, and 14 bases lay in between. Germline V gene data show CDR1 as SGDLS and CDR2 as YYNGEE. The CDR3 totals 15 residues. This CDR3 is CASSVWGAGSYGYTF. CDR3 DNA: TGTGCCAGCAGCGTATGGGGCGCGGGGTCCTATGGCTACACCTTC.

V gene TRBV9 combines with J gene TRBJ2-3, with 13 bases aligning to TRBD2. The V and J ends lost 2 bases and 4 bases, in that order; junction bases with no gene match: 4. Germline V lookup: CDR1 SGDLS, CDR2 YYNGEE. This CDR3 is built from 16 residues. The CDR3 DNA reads TGTGCCAGCAGCGTTACTAGCGGGAGGGTCCCAGATACGCAGTATTTT. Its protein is CASSVTSGRVPDTQYF.

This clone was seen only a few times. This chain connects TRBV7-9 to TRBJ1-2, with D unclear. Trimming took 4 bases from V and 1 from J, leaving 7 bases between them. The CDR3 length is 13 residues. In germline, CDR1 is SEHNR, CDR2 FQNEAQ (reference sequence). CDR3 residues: CASSSQNNYGYTF. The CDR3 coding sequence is TGTGCCAGCAGCTCTCAGAATAACTATGGCTACACCTTC.

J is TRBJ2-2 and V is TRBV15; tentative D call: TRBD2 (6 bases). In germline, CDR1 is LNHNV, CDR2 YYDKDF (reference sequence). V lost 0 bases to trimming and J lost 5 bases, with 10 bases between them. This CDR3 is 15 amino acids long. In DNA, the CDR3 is TGTGCCACCAGCAGAGATTATAGCGGAACCGGGGAGCTGTTTTTT. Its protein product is CATSRDYSGTGELFF.

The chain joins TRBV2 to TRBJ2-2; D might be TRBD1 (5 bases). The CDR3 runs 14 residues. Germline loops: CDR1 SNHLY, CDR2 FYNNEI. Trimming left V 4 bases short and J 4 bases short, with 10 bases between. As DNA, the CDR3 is TGTGCCAGCAGTGCAGGGATGGGCACCGGGGAGCTGTTTTTT. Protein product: CASSAGMGTGELFF.

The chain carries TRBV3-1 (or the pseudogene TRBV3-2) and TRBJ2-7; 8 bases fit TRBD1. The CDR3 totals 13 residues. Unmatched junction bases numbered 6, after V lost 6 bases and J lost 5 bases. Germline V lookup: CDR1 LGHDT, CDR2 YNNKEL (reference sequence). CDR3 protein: CASRGQGPHEQYF. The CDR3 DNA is TGTGCCAGCAGAGGACAGGGTCCCCACGAGCAGTACTTC.

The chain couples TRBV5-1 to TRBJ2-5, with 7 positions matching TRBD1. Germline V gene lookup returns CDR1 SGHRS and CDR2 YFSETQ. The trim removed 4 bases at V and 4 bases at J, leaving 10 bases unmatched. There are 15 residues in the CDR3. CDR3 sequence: CASSKTGQGSETQYF. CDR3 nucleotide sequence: TGCGCCAGCAGCAAGACAGGGCAGGGATCAGAGACCCAGTACTTC.

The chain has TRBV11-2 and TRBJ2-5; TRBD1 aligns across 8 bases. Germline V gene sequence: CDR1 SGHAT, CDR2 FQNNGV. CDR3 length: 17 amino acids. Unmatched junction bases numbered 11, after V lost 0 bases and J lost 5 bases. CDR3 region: CASSLDSLTGARETQYF. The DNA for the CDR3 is TGTGCCAGCAGCTTAGACTCATTGACAGGGGCTCGGGAGACCCAGTACTTC.

The CDR3 region has the DNA TGTGCCAGCAGCTTAAGCGTGCTTCATGGCTACACCTTC. Amino acid sequence: CASSLSVLHGYTF. J is TRBJ1-2 and V is TRBV7-3; no reliable D call. Germline CDR1 reads SGHTA; CDR2 reads FQGTGA. Trimming pared 1 base from V and 6 bases from J, leaving 9 bases between. This CDR3 has 13 residues.

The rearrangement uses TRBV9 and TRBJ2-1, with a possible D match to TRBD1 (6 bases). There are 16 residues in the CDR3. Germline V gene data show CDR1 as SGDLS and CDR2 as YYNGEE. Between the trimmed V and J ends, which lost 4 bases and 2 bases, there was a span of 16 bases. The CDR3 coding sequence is TGTGCCAGCAGCAGAGGCCCTGGACAGACCTACAATGAGCAGTTCTTC. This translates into CASSRGPGQTYNEQFF. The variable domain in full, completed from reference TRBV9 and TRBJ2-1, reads DSGVTQTPKHLITATGQRVTLRCSPRSGDLSVYWYQQSLDQGLQFLIQYYNGEERAKGNILERFSAQQFPDLHSELNLSSLELGDSALYFCASSRGPGQTYNEQFFGPGTRLTVL.

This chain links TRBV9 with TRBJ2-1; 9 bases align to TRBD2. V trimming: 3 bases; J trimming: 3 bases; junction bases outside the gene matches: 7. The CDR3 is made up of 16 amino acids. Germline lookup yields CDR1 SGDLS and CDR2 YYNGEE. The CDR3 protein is CASSARAGGDYNEQFF. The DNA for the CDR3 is TGTGCCAGCAGCGCAAGAGCGGGAGGCGACTACAATGAGCAGTTCTTC.

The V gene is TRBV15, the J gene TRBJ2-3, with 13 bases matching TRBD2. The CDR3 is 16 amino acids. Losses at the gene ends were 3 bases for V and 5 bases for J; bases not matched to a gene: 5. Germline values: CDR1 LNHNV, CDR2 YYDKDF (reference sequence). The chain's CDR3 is CATSRTSGRSVDTQYF. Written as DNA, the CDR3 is TGTGCCACCAGCAGGACTAGCGGGAGGTCTGTAGATACGCAGTATTTT.

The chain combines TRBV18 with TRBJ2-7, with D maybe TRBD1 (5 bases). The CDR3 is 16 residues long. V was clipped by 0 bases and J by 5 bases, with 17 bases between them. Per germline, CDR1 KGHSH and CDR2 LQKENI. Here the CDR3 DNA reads TGTGCCAGCTCACCACCTTCCGGACAAGGCCCCCACGAGCAGTACTTC. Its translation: CASSPPSGQGPHEQYF.